This T cell receptor beta chain was identified in a study of tumor-infiltrating lymphocytes in oesophageal squamous cell carcinoma. Each CDR3 protein gets one entry after TCRdb re-called the PCR reads with MiXCR. The sample consists of 15,000 to 20,000 distinct CDR3 sequences, around two fifths of them appearing once. This CDR3 has 16 residues. CDR1 and CDR2 (germline): LNHDA, SQIVND (reference sequence). The sample was esophageal tumor tissue. The clonotype originates from a male donor with esophageal squamous cell carcinoma. The rearrangement links TRBV19 to TRBJ2-3, with TRBD2 matching 14 bases. The assigned J gene may be wrong: the sequence end matches TRBJ2-7 better. The CDR3 DNA follows: TGTGCCAGTAGTTCCGGACTAGCGGGAGGAAGGAATGAGCAGTACTTC. Protein sequence: CASSSGLAGGRNEQYF.